This entry features one TCR beta chain sequence. The antigen remains undetermined. The data belong to a study of shared clonotypes between healthy human individuals. Overall study results and limits: There were few donors, and this limited the genetic and exposure-history diversity represented.

Germline-derived CDR1 and CDR2 are SGHRS and YFSETQ. V shed 1 base and J 5 bases; nucleotides not matched to a gene: 5. There are 15 residues in the CDR3. Profiling relied on immunoSEQ multiplex PCR, and the TCRdb table lists in-frame clones only, not all of them. The sample includes roughly 490,000 clones, 70% to 80% of them seen just once. The sample was PBMCs. The chain combines TRBV5-1 with TRBJ2-1, with TRBD2 matching over 8 bases. The receptor comes from a middle-aged woman in good health. Some clones in this sample may be carry-over from other donors' samples. CDR3 in DNA: TGCGCCAGCAGCTTGCCAGCGGGAGTCAACAATGAGCAGTTCTTC. Translation gives CASSLPAGVNNEQFF. Full variable domain (remainder filled in from reference TRBV5-1 and TRBJ2-1): KAGVTQTPRYLIKTRGQQVTLSCSPISGHRSVSWYQQTPGQGLQFLFEYFSETQRNKGNFPGRFSGRQFSNSRSEMNVSTLELGDSALYLCASSLPAGVNNEQFFGPGTRLTVL.